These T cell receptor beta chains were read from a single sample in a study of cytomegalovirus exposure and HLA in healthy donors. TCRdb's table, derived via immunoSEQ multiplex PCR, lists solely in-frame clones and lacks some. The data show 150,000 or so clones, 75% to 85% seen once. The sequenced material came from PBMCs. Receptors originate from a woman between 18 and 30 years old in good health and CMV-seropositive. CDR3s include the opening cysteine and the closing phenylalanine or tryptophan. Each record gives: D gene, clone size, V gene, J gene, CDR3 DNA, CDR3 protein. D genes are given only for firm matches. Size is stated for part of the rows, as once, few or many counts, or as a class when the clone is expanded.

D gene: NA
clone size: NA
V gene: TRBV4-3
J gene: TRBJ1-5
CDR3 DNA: TGCGCCAGCAGCCAAGACAGGGAGGTATGTTGCAATCAGCCCCAGCATTTT
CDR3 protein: CASSQDREVCCNQPQHF

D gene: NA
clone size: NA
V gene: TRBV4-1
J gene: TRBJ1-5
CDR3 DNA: TGCGCCAGCAGCCAAGGGGTGTTTGCAGGGATCAATCAGCCCCAGCATTTT
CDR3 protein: CASSQGVFAGINQPQHF

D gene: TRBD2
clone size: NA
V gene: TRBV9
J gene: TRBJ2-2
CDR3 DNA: TGTGCCAGCAGCGAGACTAGCGGGGGGGCTACCGGGGAGCTGTTTTTT
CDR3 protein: CASSETSGGATGELFF

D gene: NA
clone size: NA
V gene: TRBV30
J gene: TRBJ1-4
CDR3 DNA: TGTGCCTGGAGTGAATATTCCCTCCCCGAAAAACTGTTTTTT
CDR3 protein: CAWSEYSLPEKLFF

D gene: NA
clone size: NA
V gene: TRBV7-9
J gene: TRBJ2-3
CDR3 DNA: TGTGCCAGCGGGTCTGGCATACAGCCCTATTTCACAGATACGCAGTATTTT
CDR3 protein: CASGSGIQPYFTDTQYF

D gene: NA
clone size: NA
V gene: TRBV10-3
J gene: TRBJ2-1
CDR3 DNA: TGTGCCATCAGTGAGTTGAGCGAACACAATGAGCAGTTCTTC
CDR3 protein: CAISELSEHNEQFF

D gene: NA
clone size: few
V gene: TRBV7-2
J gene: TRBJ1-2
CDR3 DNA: TGTGCCAGCTCCCTGACTCCTCCCCCGGATGGCTACACCTTC
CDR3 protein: CASSLTPPPDGYTF

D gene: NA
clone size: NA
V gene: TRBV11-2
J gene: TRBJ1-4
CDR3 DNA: TGTGCCAGCAGCTTAGACAGGAGGGTAGAAAAACTGTTTTTT
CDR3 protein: CASSLDRRVEKLFF

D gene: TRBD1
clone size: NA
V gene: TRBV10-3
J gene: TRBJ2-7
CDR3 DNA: TGTGCCATCAGTGATCGACAGGGCAAACTTTTC
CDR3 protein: CAISDRQGKLF

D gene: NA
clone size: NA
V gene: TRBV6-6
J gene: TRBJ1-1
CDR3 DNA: TGTGCCAGCAGTTACTCGATAGACGGACTCACTGAAGCTTTCTTT
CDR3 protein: CASSYSIDGLTEAFF

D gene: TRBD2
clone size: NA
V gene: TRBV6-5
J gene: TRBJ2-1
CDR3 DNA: TGTGCCAGCAGTCCAACTAGCGGGGGCTTCAATGAGCAGTTCTTC
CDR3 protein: CASSPTSGGFNEQFF

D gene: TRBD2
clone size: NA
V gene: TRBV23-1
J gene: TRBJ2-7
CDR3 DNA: TGCGCCAGCAGTCAAGGGACTAGCGGGCGCCCCTACGAGCAGTACTTC
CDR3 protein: CASSQGTSGRPYEQYF

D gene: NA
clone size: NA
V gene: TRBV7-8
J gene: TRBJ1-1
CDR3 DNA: TGTGCCAGCAGCTTCCGGGGGTCAGGCTTGAACACTGAAGCTTTCTTT
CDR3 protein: CASSFRGSGLNTEAFF

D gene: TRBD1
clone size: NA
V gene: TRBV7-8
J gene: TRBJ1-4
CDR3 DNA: TGTGCCAGCAGCTTCTCTGGCAGGGGGAGAGTGGCAACTAATGAAAAACTGTTTTTT
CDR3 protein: CASSFSGRGRVATNEKLFF

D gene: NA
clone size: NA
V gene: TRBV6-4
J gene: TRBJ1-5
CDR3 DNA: TGTGCCAGCAGCACAAACGCGGGTAGCAATCAGCCCCAGCATTTT
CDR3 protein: CASSTNAGSNQPQHF

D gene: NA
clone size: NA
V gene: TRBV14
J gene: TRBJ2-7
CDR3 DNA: TGTGCCAGCAGCCAAGGAATTCGAGCGAGCTACGAGCAGTACTTC
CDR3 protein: CASSQGIRASYEQYF

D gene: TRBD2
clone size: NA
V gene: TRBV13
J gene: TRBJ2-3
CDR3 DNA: TGTGCCAGCAGCTTCGGGACGGGGGGAAACACAGATACGCAGTATTTT
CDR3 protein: CASSFGTGGNTDTQYF

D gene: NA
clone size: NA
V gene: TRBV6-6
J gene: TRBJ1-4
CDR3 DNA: TGTGCCAGCAGTTACAACAGTAATGAAAAACTGTTTTTT
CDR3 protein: CASSYNSNEKLFF

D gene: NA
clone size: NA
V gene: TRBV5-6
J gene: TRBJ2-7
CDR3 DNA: TGTGCCAGCAGCTTGTATCTCGGCGGGGTCGAGCAGTACTTC
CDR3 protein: CASSLYLGGVEQYF

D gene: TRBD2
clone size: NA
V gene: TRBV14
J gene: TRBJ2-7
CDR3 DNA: TGTGCCAGCAGCCGATCGCTCGGTAGCGGGACCTACGAGCAGTACTTC
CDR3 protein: CASSRSLGSGTYEQYF

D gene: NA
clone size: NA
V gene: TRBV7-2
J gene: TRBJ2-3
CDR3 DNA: TGTGCCAGCAGCTTAGTGGGGGGGCGCGCAGATACGCAGTATTTT
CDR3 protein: CASSLVGGRADTQYF

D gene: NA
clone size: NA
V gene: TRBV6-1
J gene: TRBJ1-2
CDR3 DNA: TGTGCCAGCGGACCCTCGGCGGGGGGGCGGGGTGGCTACACCTTC
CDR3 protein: CASGPSAGGRGGYTF

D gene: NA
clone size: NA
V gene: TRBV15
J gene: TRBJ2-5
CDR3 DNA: TGTGCCACCAGCAGAGTAGTGGTGACCCAGTACTTC
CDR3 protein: CATSRVVVTQYF

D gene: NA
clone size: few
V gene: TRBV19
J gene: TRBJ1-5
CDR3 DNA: TGTGCCAGTAGTTTCCAGGACCGGGGTCAGCCCCAGCATTTT
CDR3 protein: CASSFQDRGQPQHF

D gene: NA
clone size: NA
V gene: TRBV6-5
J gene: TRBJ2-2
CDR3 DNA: TGTGCCAGCAGTTACTCGAAGGGGGCGAACACCGGGGAGCTGTTTTTT
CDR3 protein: CASSYSKGANTGELFF

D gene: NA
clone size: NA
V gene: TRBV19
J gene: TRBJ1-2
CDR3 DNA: TGTGCCAGTAGTATAGCCCTCGATCCGGTTGTTGGCTACACCTTC
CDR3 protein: CASSIALDPVVGYTF

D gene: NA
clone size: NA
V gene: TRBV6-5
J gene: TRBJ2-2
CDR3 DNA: TGTGCCGGCCCTGAGACTTGGTCCGGGGAGCTGTTTTTT
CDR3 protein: CAGPETWSGELFF

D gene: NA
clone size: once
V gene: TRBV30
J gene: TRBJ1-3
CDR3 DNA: TGTGCCTGGATCAGGGCTGGTGGAAACACCATATATTTT
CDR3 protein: CAWIRAGGNTIYF

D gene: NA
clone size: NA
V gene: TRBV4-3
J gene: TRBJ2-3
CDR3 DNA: TGCGCCAGCGGGGCGGGGGCCTACACAGATACGCAGTATTTT
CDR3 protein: CASGAGAYTDTQYF

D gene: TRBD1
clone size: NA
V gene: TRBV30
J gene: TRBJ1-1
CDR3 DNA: TGTGCCTGGGCAACCGGACAGGGGAACACTGAAGCTTTCTTT
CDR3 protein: CAWATGQGNTEAFF

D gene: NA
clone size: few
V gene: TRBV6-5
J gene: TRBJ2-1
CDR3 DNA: TGTGCCAGCAGCCGGACAGAGAGCTCCTACAATGAGCAGTTCTTC
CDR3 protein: CASSRTESSYNEQFF

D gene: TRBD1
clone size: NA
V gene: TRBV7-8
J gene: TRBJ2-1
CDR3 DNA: TGTGCCAGCAGCTCACGGACAGGCTACAATGAGCAGTTCTTC
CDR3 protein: CASSSRTGYNEQFF

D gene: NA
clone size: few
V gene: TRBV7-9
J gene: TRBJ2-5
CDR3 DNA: TGTGCCAGCAGCTTGGGGACTCTGTACCAAGAGACCCAGTACTTC
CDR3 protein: CASSLGTLYQETQYF

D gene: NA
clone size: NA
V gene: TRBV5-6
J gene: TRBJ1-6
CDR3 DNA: TGTGCCAGCTCCCAGGGAAAAGGGAATTCACCCCTCCACTTT
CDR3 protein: CASSQGKGNSPLHF

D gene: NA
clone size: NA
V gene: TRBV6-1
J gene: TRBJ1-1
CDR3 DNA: TGTGCCAGCAGGTTGACACAGAGCTCCGTTGAAGCTTTCTTT
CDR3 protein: CASRLTQSSVEAFF

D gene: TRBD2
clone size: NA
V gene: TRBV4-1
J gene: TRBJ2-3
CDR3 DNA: TGCGCCAGCACCCGAACGGGGCCGGGGGGGACAGATACGCAGTATTTT
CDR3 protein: CASTRTGPGGTDTQYF

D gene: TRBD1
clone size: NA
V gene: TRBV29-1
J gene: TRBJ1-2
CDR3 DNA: TGCAGCGTTGCCAACCCAAGGACAGGGGCGAACTATGGCTACACCTTC
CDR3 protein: CSVANPRTGANYGYTF

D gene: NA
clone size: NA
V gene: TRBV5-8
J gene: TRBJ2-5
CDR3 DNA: TGTGCCAGCAGCACCGGGAGAGGGGCAGAGACCCAGTACTTC
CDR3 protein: CASSTGRGAETQYF

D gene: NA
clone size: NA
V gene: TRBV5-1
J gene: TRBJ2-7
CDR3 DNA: TGCGCCAGCAGCTTATGGGGGGTTGGCGAGCAGTACTTC
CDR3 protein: CASSLWGVGEQYF

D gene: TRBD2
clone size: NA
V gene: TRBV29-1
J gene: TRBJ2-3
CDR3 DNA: TGCAGCGTCAGGGCCCGGGTAGCGGGGGGCTCAGATACGCAGTATTTT
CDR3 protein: CSVRARVAGGSDTQYF

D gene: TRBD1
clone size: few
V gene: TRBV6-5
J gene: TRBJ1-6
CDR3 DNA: TGTGCCAGCAGATACGGGACAGGGGGGTATTCACCCCTCCACTTT
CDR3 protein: CASRYGTGGYSPLHF

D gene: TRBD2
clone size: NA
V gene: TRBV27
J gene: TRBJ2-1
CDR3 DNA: TGTGCCAGCAGTTTGGGGACTAGCGGGGGCAATGAGCAGTTCTTC
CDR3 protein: CASSLGTSGGNEQFF

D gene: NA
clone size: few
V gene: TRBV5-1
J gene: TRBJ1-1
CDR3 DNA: TGCGCCAGCAGCTTGGGGCAGGTCACTGAAGCTTTCTTT
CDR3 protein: CASSLGQVTEAFF

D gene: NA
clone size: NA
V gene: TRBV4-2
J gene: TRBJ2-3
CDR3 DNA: TGTGCCAGCAGCCGCACGATGGGACTTCTTCCAGATACGCAGTATTTT
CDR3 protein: CASSRTMGLLPDTQYF

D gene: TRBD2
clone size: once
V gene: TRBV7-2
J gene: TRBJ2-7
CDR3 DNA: TGTGCCAGCAGCCGAACTAGCGGGGGGGCCTACGAGCAGTACTTC
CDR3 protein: CASSRTSGGAYEQYF

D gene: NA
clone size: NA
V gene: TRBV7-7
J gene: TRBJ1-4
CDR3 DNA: TGTGCTAGCCACCCTCTGAGGGTGGGGGAAAAACTGTTTTTT
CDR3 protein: CASHPLRVGEKLFF

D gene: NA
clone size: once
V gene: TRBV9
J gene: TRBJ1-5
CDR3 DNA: TGTGCCAGCAGCGCAAATAGCAATCAGCCCCAGCATTTT
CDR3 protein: CASSANSNQPQHF

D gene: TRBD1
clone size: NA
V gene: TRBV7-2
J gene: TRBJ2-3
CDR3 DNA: TGTGCCAGCAGCAGGGACAGGGCGACAGATACGCAGTATTTT
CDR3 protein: CASSRDRATDTQYF

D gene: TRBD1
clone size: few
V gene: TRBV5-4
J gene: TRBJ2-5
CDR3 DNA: TGTGCCAGCAGCTTCGGACAGGAAGAGACCCAGTACTTC
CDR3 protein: CASSFGQEETQYF

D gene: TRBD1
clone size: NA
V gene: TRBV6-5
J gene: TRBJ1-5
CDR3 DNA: TGTGCCAGCAACCACAGGGGAGGAGGACAGCCCCAGCATTTT
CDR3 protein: CASNHRGGGQPQHF

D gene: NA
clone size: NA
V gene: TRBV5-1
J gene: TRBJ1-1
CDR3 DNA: TGCGCCATCCCTCGTATGGGGGGGGAGGGGCGTAAAGGCACTGAAGCTTTCTTT
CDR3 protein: CAIPRMGGEGRKGTEAFF

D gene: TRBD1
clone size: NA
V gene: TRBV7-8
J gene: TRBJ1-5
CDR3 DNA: TGTGCCAGCAGTGTCAGGGGGTCAAATCAGCCCCAGCATTTT
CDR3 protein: CASSVRGSNQPQHF

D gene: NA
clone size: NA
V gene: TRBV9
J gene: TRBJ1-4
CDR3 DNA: TGTGCCAGCAGCCCTGACAGGTTTAATGAAAAACTGTTTTTT
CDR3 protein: CASSPDRFNEKLFF

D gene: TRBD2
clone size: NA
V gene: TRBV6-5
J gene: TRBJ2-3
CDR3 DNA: TGTGCCAGCAGTTACTCTGCTAGCGGGGCGGTAATGGCGCAGTATTTT
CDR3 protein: CASSYSASGAVMAQYF

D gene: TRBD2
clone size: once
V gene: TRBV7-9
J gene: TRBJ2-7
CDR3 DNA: TGTGCCAGCAGCTTTGGCGGGGGCTACGAGCAGTACTTC
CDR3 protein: CASSFGGGYEQYF

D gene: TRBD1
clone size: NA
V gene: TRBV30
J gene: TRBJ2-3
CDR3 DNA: TGTGCCTGGAGTGTACCCCGGGACAGGTTAGGATATGATACGCAGTATTTT
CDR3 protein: CAWSVPRDRLGYDTQYF

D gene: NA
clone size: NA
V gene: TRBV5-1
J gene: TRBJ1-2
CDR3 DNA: TGCGCCAGCAGCCCGGCCGGGGTGAACTATGGCTACACCTTC
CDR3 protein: CASSPAGVNYGYTF